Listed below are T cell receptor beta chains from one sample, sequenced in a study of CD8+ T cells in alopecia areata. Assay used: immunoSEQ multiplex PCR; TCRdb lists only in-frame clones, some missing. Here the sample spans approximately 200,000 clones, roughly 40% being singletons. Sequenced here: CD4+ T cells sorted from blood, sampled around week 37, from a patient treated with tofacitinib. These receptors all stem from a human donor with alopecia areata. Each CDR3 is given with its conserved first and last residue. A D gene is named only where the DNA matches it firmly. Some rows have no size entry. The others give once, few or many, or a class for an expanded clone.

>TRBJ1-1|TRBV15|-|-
CATSRERQTEAFF
TGTGCCACCAGCAGAGAACGGCAGACTGAAGCTTTCTTT
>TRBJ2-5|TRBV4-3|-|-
CASSRDPQGLGTQYF
TGCGCCAGCAGCCGGGATCCACAGGGATTGGGGACCCAGTACTTC
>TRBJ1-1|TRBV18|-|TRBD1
CASSPGQGNTEAFF
TGTGCCAGCTCACCGGGACAGGGCAACACTGAAGCTTTCTTT
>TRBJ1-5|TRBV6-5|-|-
CASRRDVYNQPQHF
TGTGCCAGCAGGAGGGACGTATACAATCAGCCCCAGCATTTT
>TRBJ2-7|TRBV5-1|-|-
CASSLASVGEQYF
TGCGCCAGCAGCTTGGCCTCAGTCGGCGAGCAGTACTTC
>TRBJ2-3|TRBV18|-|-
CASSPNRERTQYF
TGTGCCAGCTCACCGAATCGGGAGCGGACGCAGTATTTT
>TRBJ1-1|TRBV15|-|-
CATSRGQARGAEAFF
TGTGCCACCAGCAGGGGCCAAGCACGGGGCGCTGAAGCTTTCTTT
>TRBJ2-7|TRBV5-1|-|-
CASSLQGRYEQYF
TGCGCCAGCAGCTTGCAGGGCCGCTACGAGCAGTACTTC
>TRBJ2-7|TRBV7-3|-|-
CASSLQGPLSYEQYF
TGTGCCAGCAGCTTACAGGGCCCCCTCTCCTACGAGCAGTACTTC
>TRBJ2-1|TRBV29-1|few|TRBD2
CSVPTSGRMNEQFF
TGCAGCGTCCCGACTAGCGGGAGAATGAATGAGCAGTTCTTC
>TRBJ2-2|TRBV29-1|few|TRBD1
CSVGQGRRVNTGELFF
TGCAGCGTTGGACAGGGGCGAAGGGTGAACACCGGGGAGCTGTTTTTT
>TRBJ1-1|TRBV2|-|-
CASSVRRGGNTEAFF
TGTGCCAGCAGTGTGCGGCGAGGGGGAAACACTGAAGCTTTCTTT
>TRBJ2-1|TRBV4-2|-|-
CASSQDGWLATNEQFF
TGTGCCAGCAGCCAAGATGGGTGGCTAGCCACCAATGAGCAGTTCTTC
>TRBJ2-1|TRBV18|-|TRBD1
CASSPQGAAYNEQFF
TGTGCCAGCTCACCACAGGGGGCAGCCTACAATGAGCAGTTCTTC
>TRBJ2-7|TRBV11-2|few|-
CASSSGELGDQYF
TGTGCCAGCAGCTCGGGGGAGTTAGGGGACCAGTACTTC
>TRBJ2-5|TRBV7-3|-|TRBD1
CASSLLGRGQQETQYF
TGTGCCAGCAGCCTACTAGGCAGGGGACAGCAAGAGACCCAGTACTTC
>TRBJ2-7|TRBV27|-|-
CASSSGGYEQYF
TGTGCCAGCAGTTCGGGCGGCTACGAGCAGTACTTC
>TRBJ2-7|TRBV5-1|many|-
CASSGGGPLGEQYF
TGCGCCAGCAGCGGGGGGGGCCCCCTCGGCGAGCAGTACTTC
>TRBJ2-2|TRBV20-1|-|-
CSAGNTGELFF
TGCAGTGCAGGGAACACCGGGGAGCTGTTTTTT
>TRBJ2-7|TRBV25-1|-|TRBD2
CASSEAGGPYYEQYF
TGTGCCAGCAGTGAAGCGGGAGGCCCTTACTACGAGCAGTACTTC
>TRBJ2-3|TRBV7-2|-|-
CASSPRTGPDTDTQYF
TGTGCCAGCAGCCCTCGGACGGGGCCGGACACAGATACGCAGTATTTT
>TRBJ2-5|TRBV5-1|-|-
CASSLGQMATQYF
TGCGCCAGCAGCTTGGGACAGATGGCGACCCAGTACTTC
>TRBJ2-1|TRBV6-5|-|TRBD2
CASSYLVAGANEQFF
TGTGCCAGCAGTTACCTGGTAGCGGGAGCGAATGAGCAGTTCTTC
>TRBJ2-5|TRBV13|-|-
CASSLGTTLIQETQYF
TGTGCCAGCAGCTTAGGGACTACCTTAATCCAAGAGACCCAGTACTTC
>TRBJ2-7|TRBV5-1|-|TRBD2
CASSSTGGNYEQYF
TGCGCCAGCAGCTCCACGGGGGGGAATTACGAGCAGTACTTC
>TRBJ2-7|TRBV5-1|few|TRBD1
CASSGPSGTGSYEQYF
TGCGCCAGCAGCGGACCCTCCGGGACAGGATCCTACGAGCAGTACTTC
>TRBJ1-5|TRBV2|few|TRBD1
CASSVGEGGYQPQHF
TGTGCCAGCAGTGTAGGCGAAGGGGGCTATCAGCCCCAGCATTTT
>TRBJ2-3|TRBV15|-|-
CATSRDRLHRDTQYF
TGTGCCACCAGCAGAGATCGGCTACATCGAGATACGCAGTATTTT
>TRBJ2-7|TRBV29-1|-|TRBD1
CSARQGAYEQYF
TGCAGCGCCCGACAGGGAGCCTACGAGCAGTACTTC
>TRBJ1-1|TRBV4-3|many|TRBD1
CASSQGQGATEAFF
TGCGCCAGCAGCCAGGGACAGGGAGCCACTGAAGCTTTCTTT
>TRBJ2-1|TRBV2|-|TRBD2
CASGREAGGGFF
TGTGCCAGCGGGCGTGAGGCGGGAGGGGGGTTCTTC
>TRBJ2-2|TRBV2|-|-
CASTSQYTGELFF
TGTGCCAGCACGTCTCAGTACACCGGGGAGCTGTTTTTT
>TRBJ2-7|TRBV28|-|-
CASTLDTQYEQYF
TGTGCCAGCACCCTGGACACCCAGTACGAGCAGTACTTC
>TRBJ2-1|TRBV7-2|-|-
CASSSPLRGHNEQFF
TGTGCCAGCAGCTCGCCCTTGCGGGGCCACAATGAGCAGTTCTTC
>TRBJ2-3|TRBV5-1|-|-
CASSQGTSSGDTQYF
TGCGCCAGCAGCCAAGGAACTAGTTCAGGGGATACGCAGTATTTT
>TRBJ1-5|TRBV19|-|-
CASSIDWGLMGNQPQHF
TGTGCCAGTAGTATAGACTGGGGACTTATGGGCAATCAGCCCCAGCATTTT
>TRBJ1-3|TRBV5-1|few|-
CASSEQTSGNTIYF
TGCGCCAGCAGCGAGCAAACCTCTGGAAACACCATATATTTT
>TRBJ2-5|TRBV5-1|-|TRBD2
CASSPGTSGSSGETQYF
TGCGCCAGCAGCCCCGGGACTAGCGGGAGTAGCGGAGAGACCCAGTACTTC
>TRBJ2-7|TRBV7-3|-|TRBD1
CASSLGTGEEQYF
TGTGCCAGCAGCCTCGGGACAGGGGAAGAGCAGTACTTC
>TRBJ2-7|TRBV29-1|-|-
CSVVRGPYEQYF
TGCAGCGTTGTCAGGGGTCCCTACGAGCAGTACTTC
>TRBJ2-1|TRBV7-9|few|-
CASSLQKHNEQFF
TGTGCCAGCAGCTTACAAAAACACAATGAGCAGTTCTTC
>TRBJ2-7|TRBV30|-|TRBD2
CAWSSTREGQRLGEQYF
TGTGCCTGGAGCTCGACTAGGGAGGGGCAGCGTTTAGGCGAGCAGTACTTC
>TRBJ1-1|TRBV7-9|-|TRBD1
CASSSKRGQGARAFF
TGTGCCAGCAGCTCGAAAAGGGGACAGGGGGCTAGAGCTTTCTTT
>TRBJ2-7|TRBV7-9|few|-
CASSPGVGGEQYF
TGTGCCAGCAGCCCCGGGGTAGGTGGCGAGCAGTACTTC
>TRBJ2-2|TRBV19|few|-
CASSTGHKNTGELFF
TGTGCCAGTAGTACCGGGCATAAGAACACCGGGGAGCTGTTTTTT
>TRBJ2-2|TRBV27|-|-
CASSLWSGNTGELFF
TGTGCCAGCAGTTTATGGTCAGGGAACACCGGGGAGCTGTTTTTT
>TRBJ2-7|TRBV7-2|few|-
CASSLLRDEQYF
TGTGCCAGCAGCTTATTACGGGACGAGCAGTACTTC
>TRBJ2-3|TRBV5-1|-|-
CASSFGTDTQYF
TGCGCCAGCAGCTTTGGCACAGATACGCAGTATTTT
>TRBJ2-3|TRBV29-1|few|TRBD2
CSAGGRRTDTQYF
TGCAGCGCGGGGGGGAGACGGACAGATACGCAGTATTTT